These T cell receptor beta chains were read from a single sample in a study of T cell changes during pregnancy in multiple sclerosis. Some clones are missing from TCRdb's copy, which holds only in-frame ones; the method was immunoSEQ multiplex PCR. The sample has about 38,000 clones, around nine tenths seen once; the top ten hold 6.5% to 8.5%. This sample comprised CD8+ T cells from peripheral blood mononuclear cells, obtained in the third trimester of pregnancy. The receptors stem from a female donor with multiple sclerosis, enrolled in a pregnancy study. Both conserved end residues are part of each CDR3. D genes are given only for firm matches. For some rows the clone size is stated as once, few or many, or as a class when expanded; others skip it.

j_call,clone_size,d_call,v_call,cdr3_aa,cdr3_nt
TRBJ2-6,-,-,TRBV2,CASRETGYSGANVLTF,TGTGCCAGCAGGGAGACAGGTTACTCTGGGGCCAACGTCCTGACTTTC
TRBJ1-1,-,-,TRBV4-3,CASSLSSTTGEAFF,TGCGCCAGCAGTCTCTCCAGTACCACAGGTGAAGCTTTCTTT
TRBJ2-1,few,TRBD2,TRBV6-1,CASSTGTSGSNEQFF,TGTGCCAGCAGTACCGGGACTAGCGGGAGCAATGAGCAGTTCTTC
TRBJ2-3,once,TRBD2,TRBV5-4,CASSPPPAGGMFLTDTQYF,TGTGCCAGCAGCCCACCGCCGGCGGGGGGGATGTTTCTCACAGATACGCAGTATTTT
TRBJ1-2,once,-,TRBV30,CAWSHPPGGYTF,TGTGCCTGGAGTCACCCACCGGGTGGCTACACCTTC
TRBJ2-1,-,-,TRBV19,CASSPETRGNEQFF,TGTGCCAGTAGTCCCGAGACTAGGGGCAATGAGCAGTTCTTC
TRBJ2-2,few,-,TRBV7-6,CASSPVHAGELFF,TGTGCCAGCAGCCCGGTCCATGCCGGGGAGCTGTTTTTT
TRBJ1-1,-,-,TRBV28,CASSLRQMGIGTEAFF,TGTGCCAGCAGTTTACGCCAAATGGGCATAGGAACTGAAGCTTTCTTT
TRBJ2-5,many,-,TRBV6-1,CASTERTEETQYF,TGTGCCAGCACCGAACGGACTGAAGAGACCCAGTACTTC
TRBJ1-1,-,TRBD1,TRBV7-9,CASSLTGTGVLNTEAFF,TGTGCCAGCAGCTTGACCGGGACAGGGGTTTTGAACACTGAAGCTTTCTTT
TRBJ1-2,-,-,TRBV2,CASSDFAGLGGYTF,TGTGCCAGCAGTGATTTCGCGGGGCTCGGGGGCTACACCTTC
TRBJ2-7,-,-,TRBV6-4,CASSDRGYEQYF,TGTGCCAGCAGTGACCGAGGGTACGAGCAGTACTTC
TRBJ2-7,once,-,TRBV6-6,CASIQGREQYF,TGTGCCAGCATCCAGGGGCGGGAGCAGTACTTC
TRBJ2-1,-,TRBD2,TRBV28,CASSPTSGGNNEQFF,TGTGCCAGCAGTCCGACTAGCGGGGGGAACAATGAGCAGTTCTTC
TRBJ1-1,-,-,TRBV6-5,CASSTQGNTEAFF,TGTGCCAGCAGTACTCAGGGAAACACTGAAGCTTTCTTT
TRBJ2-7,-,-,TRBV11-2,CASSLVTGPYEQYF,TGTGCCAGCAGCTTAGTGACAGGTCCCTACGAGCAGTACTTC
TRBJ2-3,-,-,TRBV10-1,CASSVTGLPEADTQYF,TGCGCCAGCAGTGTCACCGGACTACCCGAGGCAGATACGCAGTATTTT
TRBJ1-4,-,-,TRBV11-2,CASSLEYGEKLFF,TGTGCCAGCAGCTTAGAATACGGTGAAAAACTGTTTTTT
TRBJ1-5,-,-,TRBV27,CASSLSGYQPQHF,TGTGCCAGCAGTTTATCGGGCTACCAGCCCCAGCATTTT
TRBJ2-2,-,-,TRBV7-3,CASSSLSGELFF,TGTGCCAGCAGCAGCTTATCCGGGGAGCTGTTTTTT
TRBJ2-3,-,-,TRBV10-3,CAISGQASVTDTQYF,TGTGCCATCAGTGGACAGGCGTCCGTCACAGATACGCAGTATTTT
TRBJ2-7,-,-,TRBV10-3,CAISNAGTYEQYF,TGTGCCATCAGCAACGCGGGCACCTACGAGCAGTACTTC
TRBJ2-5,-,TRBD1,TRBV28,CASSFGTEETQYF,TGTGCCAGCAGTTTTGGGACAGAAGAGACCCAGTACTTC
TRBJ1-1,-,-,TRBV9,CASSDNWDTEAFF,TGTGCCAGCAGTGACAATTGGGACACTGAAGCTTTCTTT
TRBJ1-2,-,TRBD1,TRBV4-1,CASSQHDRGGYTF,TGCGCCAGCAGCCAACACGACAGGGGTGGCTACACCTTC
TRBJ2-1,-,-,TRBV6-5,CASSSGLGEQFF,TGTGCCAGCAGCTCCGGACTGGGTGAGCAGTTCTTC
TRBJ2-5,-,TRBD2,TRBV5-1,CASSLAGTSGTRFYQETQYF,TGCGCCAGCAGCTTGGCCGGGACTAGCGGGACGAGATTCTACCAAGAGACCCAGTACTTC
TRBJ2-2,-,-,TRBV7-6,CASSPTTGRYTGELFF,TGTGCCAGCAGCCCTACCACAGGGAGATACACCGGGGAGCTGTTTTTT
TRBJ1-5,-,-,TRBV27,CASSPNYLQPQHF,TGTGCCAGCAGTCCAAACTACCTTCAGCCCCAGCATTTT
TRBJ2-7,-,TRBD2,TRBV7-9,CASRSSGGRYEQYF,TGTGCCAGCAGATCCAGCGGGGGGCGCTACGAGCAGTACTTC
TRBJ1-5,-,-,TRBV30,CAWSVGGASAQPQHF,TGTGCCTGGAGTGTGGGGGGGGCGAGCGCTCAGCCCCAGCATTTT
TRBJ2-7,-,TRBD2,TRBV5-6,CASSPSGGTYEQYF,TGTGCCAGCAGCCCTAGCGGGGGGACCTACGAGCAGTACTTC
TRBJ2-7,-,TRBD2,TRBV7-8,CASTIASGGSYEQYF,TGTGCCAGCACCATAGCTAGCGGGGGGTCCTACGAGCAGTACTTC
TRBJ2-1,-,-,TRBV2,CASSRADGGPRREQFF,TGTGCCAGCAGTCGAGCGGACGGGGGGCCCAGGAGAGAGCAGTTCTTC
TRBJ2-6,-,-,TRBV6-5,CASSYRGSGANVLTF,TGTGCCAGCAGTTACCGGGGGTCTGGGGCCAACGTCCTGACTTTC
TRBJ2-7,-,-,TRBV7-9,CASSIPQKSLTYEQYF,TGTGCCAGCAGCATCCCACAGAAAAGCTTAACCTACGAGCAGTACTTC
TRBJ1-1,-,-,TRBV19,CASGVEKAEAFF,TGTGCCAGTGGTGTGGAGAAAGCTGAAGCTTTCTTT
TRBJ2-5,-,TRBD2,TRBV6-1,CASSLLAGGLETQYF,TGTGCCAGCAGTCTACTAGCGGGGGGGTTAGAGACCCAGTACTTC
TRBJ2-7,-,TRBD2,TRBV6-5,CASSLAGGTVEQYF,TGTGCCAGCAGTCTAGCGGGGGGAACGGTCGAGCAGTACTTC